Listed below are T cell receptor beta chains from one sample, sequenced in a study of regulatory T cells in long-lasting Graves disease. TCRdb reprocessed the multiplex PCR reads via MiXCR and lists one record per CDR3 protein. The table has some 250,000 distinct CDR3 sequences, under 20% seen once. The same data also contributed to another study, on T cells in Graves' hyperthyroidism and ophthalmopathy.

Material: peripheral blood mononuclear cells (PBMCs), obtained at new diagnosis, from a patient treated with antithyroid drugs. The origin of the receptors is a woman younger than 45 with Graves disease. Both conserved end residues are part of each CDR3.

CASTERGGDVQAYEQYF TRBJ2-7 TRBV6-1
CSARDHSADTQYF TRBJ2-3 TRBV20-1
CSARDLRRPGCEQYF TRBJ2-7 TRBV20-1
CASSLGTSGKETQYF TRBJ2-5 TRBV7-9
CASTELTGTFNEKLFF TRBJ1-4 TRBV2
CASSHPGWNEKLFF TRBJ1-4 TRBV14
CASSFRAEAFF TRBJ1-1 TRBV12-3/TRBV12-4
CASSYPPSPREETQYF TRBJ2-5 TRBV6-2/TRBV6-3
CASSLLIETQYF TRBJ2-5 TRBV11-2
CASSEGLVNEQFF TRBJ2-1 TRBV11-2
CASGLSPGTSLSYEQYF TRBJ2-7 TRBV12-5
CASSRGTSGSYEQYF TRBJ2-7 TRBV3-1
CASSLGDRGVYNEQFF TRBJ2-1 TRBV7-9
CASSLRGLAGTTDTQYF TRBJ2-3 TRBV28
CASSPTGSSDTQYF TRBJ2-3 TRBV18
CASSLDRVNIQYF TRBJ2-4 TRBV27
CASSLKRARYEQYF TRBJ2-7 TRBV12-3/TRBV12-4
CASSARGYGNQPQHF TRBJ1-5 TRBV19
CASSPGRRGTEAFF TRBJ1-1 TRBV27
CASSHGITEAFF TRBJ1-1 TRBV3-1
CSARDLQRGKYNEQFF TRBJ2-1 TRBV20-1
CSARGGWFRDRFYEQYF TRBJ2-7 TRBV20-1
CASSGGLYTDTQYF TRBJ2-3 TRBV19
CASSVAGLAGAPSYEQYF TRBJ2-7 TRBV9
CASSLIPAGQTYEQYF TRBJ2-7 TRBV28
CASSRDRPYQETQYF TRBJ2-5 TRBV5-4
CASSTTLAGGHNEQFF TRBJ2-1 TRBV12-3/TRBV12-4
CASSHKGPRFPHEQYF TRBJ2-7 TRBV3-1
CASSPSTDYEQYF TRBJ2-7 TRBV5-5
CASSPPQFGRNQPQHF TRBJ1-5 TRBV18
CASSSTGVRTEAFF TRBJ1-1 TRBV12-3/TRBV12-4
CASSYSKSETQHF TRBJ1-5 TRBV6-5
CASSPGKGAGETQYF TRBJ2-5 TRBV18
CASSPQDTADTQYF TRBJ2-3 TRBV4-2
CASGGLAGGLGEQFF TRBJ2-1 TRBV12-3/TRBV12-4
CASNTPSGSWAEYF TRBJ2-3 TRBV6-1
CASSHAPGLAGSSYNEQFF TRBJ2-1 TRBV7-2
CASRTGTSYSTDTQYF TRBJ2-3 TRBV2
CASSPGQGGNNSPLHF TRBJ1-6 TRBV9
CASGSSRTLNYGYTF TRBJ1-2 TRBV12-5
CASSLSGTGIGSPLHF TRBJ1-6 TRBV3-1
CASSFAGVAGGPLSTDTQYF TRBJ2-3 TRBV7-3
CASSPRRGDISTDTQYF TRBJ2-3 TRBV14